This T cell receptor beta chain was found in a study of cytomegalovirus exposure and HLA in healthy donors. The primer mix had 60 Vbeta and 13 Jbeta primers. Data came from immunoSEQ multiplex PCR; TCRdb stores just in-frame clones and leaves some out. The sample consists of more than 150,000 clones, around 72% of them appearing once. The CDR3 runs 14 residues. V was pared by 4 bases and J by 1 base, with 10 bases between. CDR1 and CDR2 (germline): LGHNA, YSLEER. The sequenced sample consisted of PBMCs. The sequence derives from a woman in her forties in good health and CMV-seropositive. The J gene is TRBJ1-2, the V gene TRBV4-3; D remains ambiguous. DNA of the CDR3: TGCGCCAGCAGCCCTAGAGTCTTTAACTATGGCTACACCTTC. This sequence encodes CASSPRVFNYGYTF.